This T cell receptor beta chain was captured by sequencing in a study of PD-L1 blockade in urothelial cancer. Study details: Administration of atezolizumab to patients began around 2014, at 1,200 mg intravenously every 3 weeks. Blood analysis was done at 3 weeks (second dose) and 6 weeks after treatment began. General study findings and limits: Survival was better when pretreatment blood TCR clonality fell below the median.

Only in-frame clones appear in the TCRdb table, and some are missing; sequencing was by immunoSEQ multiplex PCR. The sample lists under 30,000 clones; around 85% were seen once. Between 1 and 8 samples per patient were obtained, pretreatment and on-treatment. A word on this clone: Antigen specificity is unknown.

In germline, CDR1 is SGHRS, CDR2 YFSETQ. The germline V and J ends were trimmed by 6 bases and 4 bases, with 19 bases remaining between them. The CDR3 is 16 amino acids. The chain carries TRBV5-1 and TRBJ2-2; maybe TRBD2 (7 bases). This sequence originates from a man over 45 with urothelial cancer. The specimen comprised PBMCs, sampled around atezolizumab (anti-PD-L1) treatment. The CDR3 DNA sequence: TGCGCCAGCACCCGGGGAGGGGGGCAACCCACCGGGGAGCTGTTTTTT. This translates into CASTRGGGQPTGELFF.